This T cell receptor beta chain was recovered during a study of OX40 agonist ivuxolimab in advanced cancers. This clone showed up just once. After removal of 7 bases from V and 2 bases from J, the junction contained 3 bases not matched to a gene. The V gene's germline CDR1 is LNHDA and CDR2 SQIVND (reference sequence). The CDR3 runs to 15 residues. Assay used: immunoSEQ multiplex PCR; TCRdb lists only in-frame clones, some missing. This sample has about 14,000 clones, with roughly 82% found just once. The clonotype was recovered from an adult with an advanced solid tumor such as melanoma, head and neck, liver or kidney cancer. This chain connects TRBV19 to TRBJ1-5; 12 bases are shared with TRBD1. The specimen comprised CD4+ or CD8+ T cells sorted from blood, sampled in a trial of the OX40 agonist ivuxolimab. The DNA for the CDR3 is TGTGCCAGTAAGGGGACAGGGGGCCGCAATCAGCCCCAGCATTTT. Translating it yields CASKGTGGRNQPQHF.